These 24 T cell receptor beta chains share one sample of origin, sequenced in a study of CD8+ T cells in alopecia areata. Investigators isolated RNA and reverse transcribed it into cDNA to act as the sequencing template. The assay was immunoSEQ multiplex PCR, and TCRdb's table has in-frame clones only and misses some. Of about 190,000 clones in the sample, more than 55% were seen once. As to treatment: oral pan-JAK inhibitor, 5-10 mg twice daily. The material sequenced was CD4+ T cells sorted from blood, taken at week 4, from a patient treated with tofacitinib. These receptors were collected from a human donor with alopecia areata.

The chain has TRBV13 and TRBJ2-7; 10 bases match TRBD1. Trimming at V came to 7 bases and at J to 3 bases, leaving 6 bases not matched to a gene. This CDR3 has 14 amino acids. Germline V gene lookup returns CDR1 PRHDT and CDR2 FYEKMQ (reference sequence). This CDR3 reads CASTRRTGGYEQYF. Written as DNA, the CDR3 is TGTGCCAGCACCCGGAGGACAGGGGGCTACGAGCAGTACTTC.

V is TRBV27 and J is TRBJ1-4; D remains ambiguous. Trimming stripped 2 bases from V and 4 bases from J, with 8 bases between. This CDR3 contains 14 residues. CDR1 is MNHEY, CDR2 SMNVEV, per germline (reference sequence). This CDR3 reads CASSLNGRNEKLFF. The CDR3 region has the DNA TGTGCCAGCAGTTTAAACGGACGTAATGAAAAACTGTTTTTT.

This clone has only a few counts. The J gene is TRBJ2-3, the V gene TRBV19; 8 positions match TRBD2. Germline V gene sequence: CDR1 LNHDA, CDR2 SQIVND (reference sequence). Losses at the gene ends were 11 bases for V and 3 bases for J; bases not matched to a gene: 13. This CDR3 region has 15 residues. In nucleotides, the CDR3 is TGTGCCTCCACCTCCCGCGGGAGGTTGACAGATACGCAGTATTTT. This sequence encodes CASTSRGRLTDTQYF.

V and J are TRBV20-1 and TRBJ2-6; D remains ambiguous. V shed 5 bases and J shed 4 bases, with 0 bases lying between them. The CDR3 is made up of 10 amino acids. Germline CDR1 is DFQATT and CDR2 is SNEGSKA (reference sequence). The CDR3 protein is CSAGANVLTF. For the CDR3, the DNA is TGCAGTGCTGGGGCCAACGTCCTGACTTTC.

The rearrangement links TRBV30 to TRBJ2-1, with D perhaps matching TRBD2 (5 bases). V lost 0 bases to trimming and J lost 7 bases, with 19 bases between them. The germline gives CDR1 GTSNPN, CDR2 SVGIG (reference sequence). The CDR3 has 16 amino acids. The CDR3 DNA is TGTGCCTGGAGTGTGGTGGTGGGAGTATATTCTAATGAGCAGTTCTTC. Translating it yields CAWSVVVGVYSNEQFF.

The CDR3, as DNA: TGTGCCAGTAGTATCACAGGGGGCCTCACCGGGGAGCTGTTTTTT. This sequence encodes CASSITGGLTGELFF. The chain uses TRBV19 and TRBJ2-2; TRBD1 matches at 9 bases. Germline V gives CDR1 LNHDA, CDR2 SQIVND (reference sequence). With 3 bases clipped from V and 4 bases from J, the junction kept 3 bases outside the gene matches. This CDR3 spans 15 amino acids.

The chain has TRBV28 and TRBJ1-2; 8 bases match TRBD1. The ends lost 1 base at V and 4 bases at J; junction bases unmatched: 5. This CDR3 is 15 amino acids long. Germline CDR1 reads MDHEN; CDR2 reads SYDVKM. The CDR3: CASSLSDRVLYGYTF. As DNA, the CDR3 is TGTGCCAGCAGTTTATCGGACAGGGTCCTCTATGGCTACACCTTC.

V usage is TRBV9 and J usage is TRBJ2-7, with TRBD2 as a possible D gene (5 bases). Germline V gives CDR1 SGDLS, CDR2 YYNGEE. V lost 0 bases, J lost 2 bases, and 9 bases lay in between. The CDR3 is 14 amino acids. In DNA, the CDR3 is TGTGCCAGCAGCGTAGCTTCGGGAACCTACGAGCAGTACTTC. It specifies CASSVASGTYEQYF.

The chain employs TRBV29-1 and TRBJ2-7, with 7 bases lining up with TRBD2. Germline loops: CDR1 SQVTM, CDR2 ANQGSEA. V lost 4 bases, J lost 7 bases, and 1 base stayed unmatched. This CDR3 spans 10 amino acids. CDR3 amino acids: CSVAGREQYF. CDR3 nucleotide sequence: TGCAGCGTTGCCGGGAGGGAGCAGTACTTC.

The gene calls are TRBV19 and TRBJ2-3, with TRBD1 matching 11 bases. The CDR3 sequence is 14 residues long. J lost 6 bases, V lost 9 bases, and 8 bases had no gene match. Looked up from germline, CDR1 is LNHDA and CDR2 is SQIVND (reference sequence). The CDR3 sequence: CASRDRGSEDTQYF. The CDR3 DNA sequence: TGTGCCAGCCGGGACAGGGGGTCCGAGGATACGCAGTATTTT.

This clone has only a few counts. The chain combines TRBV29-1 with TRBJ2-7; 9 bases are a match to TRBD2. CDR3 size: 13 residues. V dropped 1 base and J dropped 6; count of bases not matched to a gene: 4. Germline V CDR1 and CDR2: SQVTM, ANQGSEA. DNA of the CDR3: TGCAGCGTTGAAGGGACTAGCGTCGGCGAGCAGTACTTC. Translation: CSVEGTSVGEQYF.

The DNA for the CDR3 is TGTGCCAGCAGCTTAGATCATAAAGAGACCCAGTACTTC. It yields the protein CASSLDHKETQYF. This sequence joins TRBV11-2 and TRBJ2-5; D not resolved. The V gene's germline CDR1 is SGHAT and CDR2 FQNNGV. Trimming shortened V by 0 bases and J by 3 bases, and 5 bases separated the two germline ends. The CDR3 runs 13 residues. The whole variable domain, remainder taken from reference TRBV11-2 and TRBJ2-5, is EAGVAQSPRYKIIEKRQSVAFWCNPISGHATLYWYQQILGQGPKLLIQFQNNGVVDDSQLPKDRFSAERLKGVDSTLKIQPAKLEDSAVYLCASSLDHKETQYFGPGTRLLVL.

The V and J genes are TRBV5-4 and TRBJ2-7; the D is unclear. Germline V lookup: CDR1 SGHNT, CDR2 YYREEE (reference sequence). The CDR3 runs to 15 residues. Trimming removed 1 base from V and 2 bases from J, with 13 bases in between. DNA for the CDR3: TGTGCCAGCAGCTTGTCTGGCGCCACCACCTACGAGCAGTACTTC. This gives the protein CASSLSGATTYEQYF.

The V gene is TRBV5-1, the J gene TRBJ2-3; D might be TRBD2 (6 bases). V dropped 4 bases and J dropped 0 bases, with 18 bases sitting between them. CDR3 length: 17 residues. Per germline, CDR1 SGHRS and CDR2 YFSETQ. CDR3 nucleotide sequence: TGCGCCAGCAGCCCGGCTCAGACTAGTTCTAGCACAGATACGCAGTATTTT. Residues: CASSPAQTSSSTDTQYF.

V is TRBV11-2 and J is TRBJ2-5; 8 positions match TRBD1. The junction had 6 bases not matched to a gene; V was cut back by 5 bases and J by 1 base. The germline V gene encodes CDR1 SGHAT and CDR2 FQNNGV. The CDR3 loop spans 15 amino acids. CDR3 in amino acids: CASSVRQGTQETQYF. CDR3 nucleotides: TGTGCCAGCAGCGTACGACAGGGGACCCAAGAGACCCAGTACTTC.

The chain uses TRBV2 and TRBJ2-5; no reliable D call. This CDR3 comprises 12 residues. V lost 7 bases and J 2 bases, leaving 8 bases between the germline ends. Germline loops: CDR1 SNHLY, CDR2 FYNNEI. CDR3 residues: CASTQAQETQYF. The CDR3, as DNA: TGTGCCAGCACGCAGGCGCAAGAGACCCAGTACTTC.

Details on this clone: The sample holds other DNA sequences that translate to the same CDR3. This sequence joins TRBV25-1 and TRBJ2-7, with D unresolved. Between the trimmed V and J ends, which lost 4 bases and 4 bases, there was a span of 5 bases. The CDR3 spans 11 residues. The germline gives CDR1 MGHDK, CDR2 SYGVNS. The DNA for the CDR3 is TGTGCCAGCAGTGGAACATACGAGCAGTACTTC. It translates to CASSGTYEQYF.

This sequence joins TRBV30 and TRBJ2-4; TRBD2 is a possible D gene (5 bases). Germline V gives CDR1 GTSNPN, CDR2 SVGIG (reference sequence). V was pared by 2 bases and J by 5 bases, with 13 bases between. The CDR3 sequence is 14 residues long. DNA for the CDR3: TGTGCCTGGAGTTACAGACGGCGGGAAAACATTCAGTACTTC. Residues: CAWSYRRRENIQYF.

The CDR3 DNA is TGTGCCAGCAGCTCGACAAGTACTACGATGAACACCGGGGAGCTGTTTTTT. Its protein is CASSSTSTTMNTGELFF. V gene TRBV7-2 combines with J gene TRBJ2-2, with D uncertain. The ends were cut back, 4 bases at V and 1 base at J, with 16 bases in the middle. The CDR3 has 17 residues. The germline V gene has CDR1 SGHTA and CDR2 FQGNSA. Variable domain in full (rest from reference TRBV7-2 and TRBJ2-2): GAGVSQSPSNKVTEKGKDVELRCDPISGHTALYWYRQSLGQGLEFLIYFQGNSAPDKSGLPSDRFSAERTGGSVSTLTIQRTQQEDSAVYLCASSSTSTTMNTGELFFGEGSRLTVL.

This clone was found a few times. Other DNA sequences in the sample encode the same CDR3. DNA for the CDR3: TGCAGTGCTGGTTCAGAGACCCAGTACTTC. This translates into CSAGSETQYF. The chain employs TRBV20-1 and TRBJ2-5, with D uncertain. The CDR3 sequence is 10 residues long. The V end was cut by 5 bases, the J end by 4 bases, with 5 bases between. The V gene's germline CDR1 is DFQATT and CDR2 SNEGSKA (reference sequence).

The CDR3 region has the DNA TGTGCCTGGAGTGTAATAGGGTACACTGAAGCTTTCTTT. Its translation: CAWSVIGYTEAFF. The gene calls are TRBV30 and TRBJ1-1; D is uncertain. Trimming pared 0 bases from V and 3 bases from J, leaving 8 bases between. Germline values: CDR1 GTSNPN, CDR2 SVGIG (reference sequence). This CDR3 is 13 amino acids long.

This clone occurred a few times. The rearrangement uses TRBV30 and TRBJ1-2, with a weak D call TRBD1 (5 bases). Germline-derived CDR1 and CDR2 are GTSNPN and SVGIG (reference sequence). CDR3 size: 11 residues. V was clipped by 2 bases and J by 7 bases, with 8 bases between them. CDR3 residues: CAWSPGFGYTF. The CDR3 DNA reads TGTGCCTGGAGTCCAGGGTTTGGCTACACCTTC.

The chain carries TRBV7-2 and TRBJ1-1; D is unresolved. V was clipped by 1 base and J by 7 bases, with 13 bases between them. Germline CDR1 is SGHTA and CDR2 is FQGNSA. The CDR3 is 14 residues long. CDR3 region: CASSLGSIYYEAFF. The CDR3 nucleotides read TGTGCCAGCAGCTTAGGATCGATATACTATGAAGCTTTCTTT.

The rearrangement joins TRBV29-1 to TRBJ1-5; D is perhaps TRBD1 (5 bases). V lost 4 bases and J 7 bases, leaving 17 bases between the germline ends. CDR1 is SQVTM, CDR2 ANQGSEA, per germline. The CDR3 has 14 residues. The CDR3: CSVVVVGVGQPQHF. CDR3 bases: TGCAGCGTTGTGGTAGTGGGGGTGGGGCAGCCCCAGCATTTT.